The rows below give T cell receptor beta chains drawn from one sample of a study of control samples from healthy donors and cancer patients. Only in-frame clones appear in the TCRdb table, and some are missing; sequencing was by immunoSEQ multiplex PCR. The table records roughly 160,000 clones, almost 90% of them present only once. The sequenced sample was blood. Receptors were obtained from a woman in her thirties in good health. Both conserved end residues are part of each CDR3. Each record gives: J gene, V gene, clone size, D gene, CDR3 protein, CDR3 DNA. A D gene is named only where the DNA matches it firmly. Not every row has a clone size; where given, it reads once, few, many or a size class.

TRBJ1-5 | TRBV27 | NA | TRBD1 | CASSAGQGIRPQHF | TGTGCCAGCAGTGCAGGACAGGGGATCAGGCCCCAGCATTTT
TRBJ1-2 | TRBV5-1 | NA | NA | CASSPLGDLVYGYTF | TGCGCCAGCAGCCCACTAGGGGACCTTGTCTATGGCTACACCTTC
TRBJ1-1 | TRBV5-4 | NA | NA | CASSGQVNTEAFF | TGTGCCAGCAGTGGACAAGTGAACACTGAAGCTTTCTTT
TRBJ2-5 | TRBV4-1 | NA | NA | CASSQAPFETQYF | TGCGCCAGCAGCCAAGCCCCTTTTGAGACCCAGTACTTC
TRBJ1-2 | TRBV3-1/TRBV3-2 | NA | NA | CASSQDLLGDGYTF | TGTGCCAGCAGCCAAGATCTATTGGGGGACGGCTACACCTTC
TRBJ2-3 | TRBV1 | NA | NA | CTSSPALRGAGDTQYF | TGCACCAGCAGCCCGGCTCTCCGGGGAGCGGGAGATACGCAGTATTTT
TRBJ2-1 | TRBV5-1 | few | TRBD1 | CASSGRGQVIGEQFF | TGCGCCAGCAGTGGGCGGGGACAGGTTATCGGTGAGCAGTTCTTC
TRBJ1-2 | TRBV7-2 | NA | TRBD1 | CASSARTGGAGHGYTF | TGTGCCAGCAGCGCAAGGACAGGGGGCGCTGGGCATGGCTACACCTTC
TRBJ2-7 | TRBV28 | NA | TRBD1 | CASSSDRGTQGQYF | TGTGCCAGCAGTTCGGACAGGGGAACCCAGGGGCAGTACTTC
TRBJ1-5 | TRBV6-5 | NA | NA | CASSDFLNQPQHF | TGTGCCAGCAGCGATTTCCTCAATCAGCCCCAGCATTTT
TRBJ2-1 | TRBV5-1 | NA | TRBD2 | CASSLVAGLGNNEQFF | TGCGCCAGCAGCTTGGTGGCTGGACTAGGTAACAATGAGCAGTTCTTC
TRBJ1-1 | TRBV2 | NA | TRBD1 | CASRSPGGVGSEAFF | TGTGCCAGCAGATCCCCAGGGGGCGTCGGTTCTGAAGCTTTCTTT
TRBJ2-5 | TRBV6-6 | NA | NA | CASSYSQRQEETQYF | TGTGCCAGCAGTTACTCGCAACGACAGGAAGAGACCCAGTACTTC
TRBJ1-1 | TRBV21-1 | NA | NA | CASSLKGGGMFDTEAFF | TGTGCCAGCAGCTTAAAGGGCGGGGGCATGTTTGACACTGAAGCTTTCTTT
TRBJ2-7 | TRBV25-1 | NA | NA | CASSDYRDLISYEQYF | TGTGCCAGCAGTGACTACCGGGACCTAATCTCCTACGAGCAGTACTTC
TRBJ2-2 | TRBV2 | NA | NA | CATQGAGSTGELFF | TGTGCCACCCAGGGAGCAGGGAGCACCGGGGAGCTGTTTTTT
TRBJ1-4 | TRBV19 | once | NA | CASSSRGGEKLFF | TGTGCCAGTAGTAGCCGGGGGGGTGAAAAACTGTTTTTT
TRBJ2-1 | TRBV7-8 | NA | NA | CASSLAGHLYNEQFF | TGTGCCAGCAGCTTAGCGGGACACCTTTACAATGAGCAGTTCTTC
TRBJ1-2 | TRBV28 | few | NA | CASRMFGVIGASGRGYSGYTF | TGTGCCAGCAGGATGTTTGGCGTTATAGGGGCTTCCGGGCGGGGTTACAGTGGCTACACCTTC
TRBJ1-6 | TRBV6-6 | NA | NA | CASSSTGMASPLHF | TGTGCCAGCAGTTCAACAGGGATGGCTTCACCCCTCCACTTT
TRBJ2-1 | TRBV7-9 | few | TRBD2 | CASSLRFLRLAEGYNEQFF | TGTGCCAGCAGCTTACGTTTTTTGCGACTAGCGGAAGGATACAATGAGCAGTTCTTC
TRBJ2-2 | TRBV6-2/TRBV6-3 | once | TRBD2 | CASSRGLGANTGELFF | TGTGCCAGCAGCCGCGGACTAGGGGCGAACACCGGGGAGCTGTTTTTT
TRBJ2-5 | TRBV5-1 | NA | TRBD2 | CASSLDVAGGHKTQYF | TGCGCCAGCAGCTTGGACGTGGCGGGGGGGCACAAGACCCAGTACTTC
TRBJ1-1 | TRBV12-3/TRBV12-4 | NA | NA | CASSLEGNTEAFF | TGTGCCAGCAGTTTAGAGGGGAACACTGAAGCTTTCTTT
TRBJ1-3 | TRBV4-1 | NA | NA | CASSQAGPLFSGNTIYF | TGCGCCAGCAGCCAAGCGGGACCGCTCTTCTCTGGAAACACCATATATTTT
TRBJ1-5 | TRBV11-3 | NA | NA | CASSLDRRGCSNQPQHF | TGTGCCAGCAGCTTAGATCGTAGAGGGTGTAGCAATCAGCCCCAGCATTTT
TRBJ1-1 | TRBV28 | NA | NA | CASSSADLNTEAFF | TGTGCCAGCAGCTCGGCAGATTTGAACACTGAAGCTTTCTTT
TRBJ1-1 | TRBV9 | once | NA | CASSQGYNTEAFF | TGTGCCAGCAGCCAGGGTTACAACACTGAAGCTTTCTTT
TRBJ2-1 | TRBV7-6 | NA | NA | CASSFSGGTNEQFF | TGTGCCAGCAGCTTTAGTGGAGGGACGAATGAGCAGTTCTTC
TRBJ2-1 | TRBV4-1 | NA | TRBD2 | CASSPNNFLAGDYNEQFF | TGCGCCAGCAGCCCAAACAACTTCCTAGCGGGGGACTACAATGAGCAGTTCTTC
TRBJ1-1 | TRBV10-3 | NA | NA | CAISTPGPAEAFF | TGTGCCATTTCGACTCCGGGACCGGCAGAAGCTTTCTTT
TRBJ2-7 | TRBV6-1 | NA | TRBD1 | CASSASTGTGRREQYF | TGTGCCAGCAGTGCGAGTACCGGGACAGGGCGACGCGAGCAGTACTTC
TRBJ2-3 | TRBV27 | NA | TRBD1 | CASSEQQDRQRHF | TGTGCCAGCAGTGAGCAACAGGACAGGCAGCGGCATTTT
TRBJ1-3 | TRBV10-3 | NA | NA | CAISDRGKGNTIYF | TGTGCCATCAGTGACAGGGGAAAGGGAAACACCATATATTTT
TRBJ2-6 | TRBV30 | NA | NA | CAWGRSCRVPPFSGANVLTF | TGTGCCTGGGGACGATCGTGCAGGGTTCCTCCCTTCTCTGGGGCCAACGTCCTGACTTTC
TRBJ2-6 | TRBV15 | NA | NA | CATSITGDSSGANVLTF | TGTGCCACCAGCATTACAGGGGACTCCTCTGGGGCCAACGTCCTGACTTTC
TRBJ2-7 | TRBV15 | NA | TRBD1 | CATSRGGQGEYEQYF | TGTGCCACCAGCAGAGGGGGACAGGGGGAGTACGAGCAGTACTTC
TRBJ1-1 | TRBV2 | NA | TRBD1 | CASSAGQGFPEAFF | TGTGCCAGCAGTGCGGGACAGGGTTTCCCTGAAGCTTTCTTT
TRBJ1-2 | TRBV5-1 | NA | NA | CASSFGASYGYTF | TGCGCCAGCAGCTTCGGGGCAAGCTATGGCTACACCTTC
TRBJ2-2 | TRBV25-1 | NA | NA | CASRLPWTGELFF | TGTGCCAGCAGACTACCCTGGACCGGGGAGCTGTTTTTT
TRBJ1-4 | TRBV5-8 | NA | TRBD1 | CASRNLGQFNEKLFF | TGTGCCAGCAGGAACCTGGGACAGTTTAATGAAAAACTGTTTTTT
TRBJ2-7 | TRBV29-1 | few | NA | CSVEIGYEQYF | TGCAGCGTTGAGATCGGCTACGAGCAGTACTTC
TRBJ1-2 | TRBV7-9 | NA | NA | CASSSDTSRGYTF | TGTGCCAGCAGCTCGGACACCTCTCGGGGCTACACCTTC
TRBJ2-3 | TRBV28 | NA | NA | CASRDSSTDTQYF | TGTGCCAGCCGGGACTCAAGCACAGATACGCAGTATTTT
TRBJ1-4 | TRBV19 | NA | TRBD1 | CASSGQGATNEKLFF | TGTGCCAGTAGTGGACAGGGGGCAACTAATGAAAAACTGTTTTTT
TRBJ2-1 | TRBV9 | NA | TRBD2 | CASCSGTRGLDEQFF | TGTGCCAGTTGTTCCGGGACTAGAGGACTAGATGAGCAGTTCTTC
TRBJ1-2 | TRBV5-6 | NA | NA | CASSHGGAYGYTF | TGTGCCAGCAGCCACGGGGGGGCCTATGGCTACACCTTC
TRBJ1-6 | TRBV10-3 | NA | NA | CAISETGGGNSPLHF | TGTGCCATCAGTGAGACGGGTGGGGGGAATTCACCCCTCCACTTT
TRBJ1-5 | TRBV27 | NA | NA | CASSQGNSNQPQHF | TGTGCCAGCAGTCAGGGGAATAGCAATCAGCCCCAGCATTTT
TRBJ2-7 | TRBV14 | NA | NA | CASSPRREGGHEQYF | TGTGCCAGCAGCCCGCGGCGAGAGGGTGGCCACGAGCAGTACTTC
TRBJ1-4 | TRBV10-3 | NA | NA | CAISGTDEKLFF | TGTGCCATCAGTGGGACAGATGAAAAACTGTTTTTT
TRBJ2-7 | TRBV28 | NA | NA | CASNPLGTAYEQYF | TGTGCCAGCAACCCTCTCGGGACGGCCTACGAGCAGTACTTC
TRBJ2-7 | TRBV5-6 | NA | NA | CASSFQGGEQYF | TGTGCCAGCAGCTTCCAGGGAGGCGAGCAGTACTTC
TRBJ1-6 | TRBV6-5 | NA | TRBD1 | CASSYSDGTGNSPLHF | TGTGCCAGCAGTTACTCAGACGGGACAGGGAATTCACCCCTCCACTTT
TRBJ1-5 | TRBV2 | NA | NA | CASSERRNQPQHF | TGTGCCAGCAGTGAACGCAGAAATCAGCCCCAGCATTTT
TRBJ2-7 | TRBV7-2 | once | NA | CASSPRFRQSYEQYF | TGTGCCAGCAGCCCAAGATTCAGACAGTCCTACGAGCAGTACTTC
TRBJ2-1 | TRBV29-1 | NA | TRBD2 | CSTPGLDYNEQFF | TGCAGCACCCCGGGACTAGATTACAATGAGCAGTTCTTC
TRBJ1-6 | TRBV6-1 | NA | NA | CASSERGPLNSYNSPLHF | TGTGCCAGCAGTGAAAGGGGCCCATTAAACTCCTATAATTCACCCCTCCACTTT
TRBJ2-5 | TRBV6-4 | NA | TRBD2 | CASIKKKVPSGGLQETQYF | TGTGCCAGCATAAAAAAAAAGGTGCCTAGCGGGGGGCTCCAGGAGACCCAGTACTTC
TRBJ2-5 | TRBV28 | NA | TRBD2 | CASSQRLAVTQETQYF | TGTGCCAGCAGCCAACGACTAGCGGTTACCCAAGAGACCCAGTACTTC